Listed below are T cell receptor beta chains from one sample, sequenced in a study of blood T cell repertoires in COVID-19. Repertoires were generated with immunoSEQ multiplex PCR, while TCRdb's copy carries only in-frame clones and drops some. The sample has about 220,000 clones, approximately 80% seen once. The sequencing sample was made of peripheral blood. The receptors come from a human donor in a cohort sampled during active COVID-19. Both conserved end residues are part of each CDR3. Fields, in order: clone size, V gene, J gene, D gene, CDR3 protein, CDR3 DNA. A D gene is named only where the DNA matches it firmly. Clone sizes are given selectively: once, few, many, or a class where the clone is expanded.

-,TRBV7-3,TRBJ2-1,TRBD1,CASSLDREPYNEQFF,TGTGCCAGCAGCTTAGACAGGGAACCCTACAATGAGCAGTTCTTC
-,TRBV19,TRBJ2-7,TRBD1,CASSPSDRVAYEQYF,TGTGCCAGTAGCCCATCGGACAGGGTAGCCTACGAGCAGTACTTC
-,TRBV9,TRBJ2-3,TRBD2,CASSPRLAVSTDTQYF,TGTGCCAGCAGCCCGCGACTAGCGGTAAGCACAGATACGCAGTATTTT
-,TRBV5-1,TRBJ1-6,TRBD1,CASSPGQGLNSPLHF,TGCGCCAGCAGCCCGGGACAGGGACTTAATTCACCCCTCCACTTT
-,TRBV27,TRBJ1-1,-,CASSPTGHMNTEAFF,TGTGCCAGCAGTCCGACAGGCCACATGAACACTGAAGCTTTCTTT
many,TRBV24-1,TRBJ1-1,TRBD1,CATRTPGGAFF,TGTGCCACCAGGACTCCAGGGGGAGCTTTCTTT
-,TRBV7-6,TRBJ1-1,TRBD1,CASSRTGVGTEAFF,TGTGCCAGCAGCCGGACAGGGGTCGGCACTGAAGCTTTCTTT
-,TRBV5-4,TRBJ2-7,TRBD1,CASSHRRQGAYEQYF,TGTGCCAGCAGCCACCGCAGACAGGGGGCCTACGAGCAGTACTTC
once,TRBV6-5,TRBJ2-3,TRBD1,CASSLTGVQDTQYF,TGTGCCAGCAGTCTAACAGGGGTCCAAGATACGCAGTATTTT
-,TRBV7-9,TRBJ2-1,TRBD1,CASSLEQGNNEQFF,TGTGCCAGCAGCTTAGAACAGGGGAACAATGAGCAGTTCTTC
-,TRBV14,TRBJ2-5,-,CASSQALAKGETQYF,TGTGCCAGCAGCCAAGCGCTAGCGAAAGGAGAGACCCAGTACTTC
-,TRBV18,TRBJ2-1,TRBD2,CASSPEREWNNEQFF,TGTGCCAGCTCACCTGAGCGGGAGTGGAACAATGAGCAGTTCTTC
-,TRBV3-1/TRBV3-2,TRBJ2-3,TRBD2,CASSQSRLAGERDTQYF,TGTGCCAGCAGCCAGAGTCGACTAGCGGGAGAAAGAGATACGCAGTATTTT
-,TRBV12-3/TRBV12-4,TRBJ2-5,-,CASSLLETQYF,TGTGCCAGCAGTTTACTGGAGACCCAGTACTTC
-,TRBV29-1,TRBJ2-7,TRBD1,CSVDDPGGYEQYF,TGCAGCGTTGATGATCCAGGGGGCTACGAGCAGTACTTC
-,TRBV15,TRBJ2-3,TRBD2,CATSSGLAGTTDTQYF,TGTGCCACCAGCAGCGGACTAGCGGGGACCACAGATACGCAGTATTTT
-,TRBV5-1,TRBJ1-1,TRBD1,CASSLGQGSNTEAFF,TGCGCCAGCAGCTTGGGACAGGGGTCAAACACTGAAGCTTTCTTT
-,TRBV28,TRBJ2-3,-,CASSSWGDIRTNTDTQYF,TGTGCCAGCAGTTCCTGGGGGGATATCCGGACTAACACAGATACGCAGTATTTT
-,TRBV4-2,TRBJ1-2,-,CASSQEKGRYYGYTF,TGTGCCAGCAGCCAAGAGAAGGGGCGATACTATGGCTACACCTTC
many,TRBV2,TRBJ2-1,-,CASSENSAKEQFF,TGTGCCAGCAGTGAAAATAGCGCTAAAGAGCAGTTCTTC
-,TRBV28,TRBJ2-7,-,CASSQVGRYEQYF,TGTGCCAGCAGCCAGGTGGGGCGCTACGAGCAGTACTTC
-,TRBV6-5,TRBJ1-2,-,CASSYSDSNYGYTF,TGTGCCAGCAGTTACTCGGACAGTAACTATGGCTACACCTTC
once,TRBV7-2,TRBJ1-6,-,CASRLIQGGPLHF,TGTGCCAGCAGACTGATACAGGGTGGGCCCCTCCACTTT
once,TRBV25-1,TRBJ1-4,-,CASSPGQTSTNEKLFF,TGTGCCAGCAGCCCCGGACAGACCTCAACTAATGAAAAACTGTTTTTT
-,TRBV6-5,TRBJ1-1,-,CASSRTRNTEAFF,TGTGCCAGCAGTAGGACTCGGAACACTGAAGCTTTCTTT
-,TRBV4-2,TRBJ2-7,TRBD1,CASSQDPTGNSYEQYF,TGTGCCAGCAGCCAAGATCCGACAGGGAACTCCTACGAGCAGTACTTC
-,TRBV7-9,TRBJ2-1,TRBD2,CASSPRPGLAGNNEQFF,TGTGCCAGCAGCCCCAGGCCGGGACTAGCGGGGAACAATGAGCAGTTCTTC
-,TRBV11-3,TRBJ1-6,-,CASSLVSDSPLHF,TGTGCCAGCAGCCTCGTCTCTGATTCACCCCTCCACTTT
-,TRBV13,TRBJ2-6,-,CASTLKGANVLTF,TGTGCCAGCACCCTAAAGGGGGCCAACGTCCTGACTTTC
-,TRBV7-2,TRBJ2-7,-,CASSLGGRGSNLF,TGTGCCAGCAGCTTAGGTGGAAGGGGATCCAACTTATTC
-,TRBV6-5,TRBJ2-7,-,CASTPSAGLSYEQYF,TGTGCCAGCACGCCCTCCGCTGGACTTTCCTACGAGCAGTACTTC
-,TRBV9,TRBJ1-2,-,CASSTTRQFRDGYTF,TGTGCCAGCAGCACCACGCGACAGTTTCGGGATGGCTACACCTTC
-,TRBV12-5,TRBJ2-5,-,CASALYGLEETQYF,TGTGCTAGTGCCTTATATGGACTGGAGGAGACCCAGTACTTC
-,TRBV28,TRBJ1-1,-,CASRRTRGGAEAFF,TGTGCCAGCAGACGTACTCGGGGAGGGGCTGAAGCTTTCTTT
once,TRBV2,TRBJ1-6,-,CASSEGQPGSPLHF,TGTGCCAGCAGTGAAGGACAGCCTGGATCACCCCTCCACTTT
-,TRBV6-5,TRBJ2-5,TRBD1,CASSYSTGGSETQYF,TGTGCCAGCAGTTACTCAACAGGGGGCAGTGAGACCCAGTACTTC
few,TRBV4-1,TRBJ1-5,TRBD1,CASSQDGTGRQPQHF,TGCGCCAGCAGCCAAGATGGGACAGGGCGACAGCCCCAGCATTTT
-,TRBV7-9,TRBJ2-3,-,CASSQKVGEGTDTQYF,TGTGCCAGCAGCCAAAAGGTGGGAGAGGGCACAGATACGCAGTATTTT
-,TRBV27,TRBJ2-3,TRBD2,CASSPSAGGPDTQYF,TGTGCCAGCAGTCCATCGGCGGGAGGACCTGATACGCAGTATTTT
-,TRBV6-4,TRBJ1-5,-,CASSEGASQPQHF,TGTGCCAGCAGTGAGGGCGCCAGTCAGCCCCAGCATTTT
-,TRBV28,TRBJ2-3,TRBD1,CASSLQGESTDTQYF,TGTGCCAGCAGTCTACAGGGGGAAAGCACAGATACGCAGTATTTT
few,TRBV18,TRBJ1-1,-,CASSTQGVNTEAFF,TGTGCCAGCTCTACGCAAGGGGTGAACACTGAAGCTTTCTTT
-,TRBV14,TRBJ2-2,TRBD2,CASSRSRTSGGATVTGELFF,TGTGCCAGCAGCCGATCAAGGACTAGCGGGGGGGCCACGGTTACCGGGGAGCTGTTTTTT
-,TRBV6-5,TRBJ2-3,TRBD2,CASRRDYSTDTQYF,TGTGCCAGCCGCCGGGACTATAGCACAGATACGCAGTATTTT
few,TRBV2,TRBJ1-4,-,CASRRNGGGDEKLFF,TGTGCCAGCAGGCGTAATGGGGGGGGCGATGAAAAACTGTTTTTT
once,TRBV9,TRBJ1-3,-,CASSPGGLRNTIYF,TGTGCCAGCAGCCCCGGGGGACTTCGAAACACCATATATTTT
-,TRBV2,TRBJ2-7,-,CASSASSEQYF,TGTGCCAGCAGTGCTAGTTCGGAGCAGTACTTC
-,TRBV6-5,TRBJ2-4,-,CASSPYTKRQYF,TGTGCCAGCAGTCCATACACGAAGCGACAGTACTTC
once,TRBV2,TRBJ1-2,-,CASRGRANYGYTF,TGTGCCAGCAGGGGCAGAGCTAACTATGGCTACACCTTC
-,TRBV6-6,TRBJ2-1,TRBD2,CASSPRLTSGRLTYNEQFF,TGTGCCAGCAGTCCCCGACTGACTAGCGGGAGGCTCACCTACAATGAGCAGTTCTTC
-,TRBV11-2,TRBJ2-7,-,CASSSTGTFYEQYF,TGTGCCAGCAGCTCGACCGGGACATTCTACGAGCAGTACTTC
-,TRBV9,TRBJ2-7,TRBD1,CASSVVVGGGEQYF,TGTGCCAGCAGCGTAGTTGTAGGGGGCGGGGAGCAGTACTTC
-,TRBV11-2,TRBJ2-5,-,CASSLDSETQYF,TGTGCCAGCAGCTTAGATTCGGAGACCCAGTACTTC
-,TRBV20-1,TRBJ2-1,-,CSAIDFQGPYNEQFF,TGCAGTGCTATTGATTTCCAGGGCCCTTACAATGAGCAGTTCTTC
once,TRBV18,TRBJ1-2,TRBD1,CASSPQGDYGYTF,TGTGCCAGCTCACCTCAGGGGGATTATGGCTACACCTTC
-,TRBV3-1/TRBV3-2,TRBJ1-4,TRBD1,CASSQRQGSIEKLFF,TGTGCCAGCAGCCAACGACAGGGCTCTATAGAAAAACTGTTTTTT
-,TRBV5-1,TRBJ2-1,TRBD2,CASSPWDQWGTSGDGDNEQFF,TGCGCCAGCAGCCCTTGGGATCAGTGGGGGACTAGCGGGGACGGGGACAATGAGCAGTTCTTC
-,TRBV7-8,TRBJ2-7,TRBD1,CASSIDRAPADEQYF,TGTGCCAGCAGCATTGACAGGGCGCCGGCGGACGAGCAGTACTTC
-,TRBV28,TRBJ2-3,TRBD2,CASSSPWGEGPTDTQYF,TGTGCCAGCAGTTCCCCATGGGGGGAGGGCCCCACAGATACGCAGTATTTT
-,TRBV30,TRBJ2-7,-,CAWSASFGEQYF,TGTGCCTGGAGTGCAAGTTTCGGGGAGCAGTACTTC